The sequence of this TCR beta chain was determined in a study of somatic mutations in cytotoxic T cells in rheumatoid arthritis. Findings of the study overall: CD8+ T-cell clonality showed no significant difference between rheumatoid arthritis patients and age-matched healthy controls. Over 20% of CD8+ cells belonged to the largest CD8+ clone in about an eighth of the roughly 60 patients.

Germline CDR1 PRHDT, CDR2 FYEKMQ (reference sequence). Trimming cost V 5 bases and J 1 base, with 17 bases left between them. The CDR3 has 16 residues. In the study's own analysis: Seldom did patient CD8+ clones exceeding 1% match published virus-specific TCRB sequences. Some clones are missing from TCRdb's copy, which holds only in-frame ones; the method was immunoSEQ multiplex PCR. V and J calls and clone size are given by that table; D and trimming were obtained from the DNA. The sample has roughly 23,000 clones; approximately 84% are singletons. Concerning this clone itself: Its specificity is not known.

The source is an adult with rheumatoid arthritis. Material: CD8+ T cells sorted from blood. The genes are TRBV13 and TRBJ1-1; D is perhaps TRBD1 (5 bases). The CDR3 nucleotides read TGTGCCAGCAGCCAAACAACGACAGCTGGGAACACTGAAGCTTTCTTT. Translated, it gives CASSQTTTAGNTEAFF.